This TCR beta chain was identified during a study of T-cell reconstitution after alpha-beta-depleted transplantation in children. Points from the study as a whole: Diversity of TCRbeta at day 60 was high in some patients, arising from surviving recipient T cells and thymic progenitors. About two months after transplant, alpha-beta T cells reportedly came from several hundred expanded graft clones.

As regards this clonotype: The antigen remains undetermined.

TCRbeta library preparation incorporated unique molecular identifiers. Using its own MiXCR run on the PCR reads, TCRdb lists one record per CDR3 protein. The table has just under 250,000 distinct CDR3 sequences, about 25% seen once. The sequence was collected from a girl aged 2-10 years with Fanconi anemia, due to receive a stem cell transplant. This sample comprised PBMCs, obtained before TCRalphabeta/CD19-depleted stem cell transplant.

The DNA of the CDR3 is TGTGCCAGCAGAACAGGGGGCAACAATCAGCCCCAGCATTTT. It codes for CASRTGGNNQPQHF. The chain combines TRBV28 with TRBJ1-5; 9 nucleotides agree with TRBD1. This CDR3 has 14 residues. V shed 6 bases and J 3 bases; nucleotides not matched to a gene: 3. Germline values: CDR1 MDHEN, CDR2 SYDVKM.